This T cell receptor (beta chain) was captured in a study of CD8 T cells in ankylosing spondylitis. Study results and limitations: Reports say disease-linked clones showed up significantly more in matched ankylosing spondylitis synovial fluid. A TCR beta motif made of under 10 highly homologous variants seemed typical of ankylosing spondylitis blood.

The CDR3 runs to 14 residues. V lost 7 bases and J lost 6; bases outside the gene matches: 8. The V gene's germline CDR1 is KGHSH and CDR2 LQKENI. As regards this clonotype: Its matching antigen is unknown.

Researchers built TCR beta libraries using quantitative 5'-RACE with molecular barcodes. TCRdb redid the calling of the 5' RACE reads with MiXCR, one entry per CDR3 protein. The table includes about 300,000 distinct CDR3 sequences, around 10% detected once. This chain links TRBV18 with TRBJ1-2; the match to TRBD1 covers 10 bases. Sequencing was carried out using blood, either unsorted or a sorted T cell fraction (not recorded which). The receptor was isolated from a female donor with ankylosing spondylitis or in good health (not recorded which). The CDR3 is CASYNGQGVDGYTF. DNA for the CDR3: TGTGCCAGCTACAACGGACAGGGGGTTGATGGCTACACCTTC.